Each of the 19 T cell receptor beta chains below was sequenced from the same sample in a study of blood T cell repertoires in COVID-19. Generated by immunoSEQ multiplex PCR, the TCRdb table keeps only in-frame clones and is missing some. The sample records about 52,000 clones, roughly nine tenths being singletons. The sequenced material came from peripheral blood. The receptors were sampled from a human donor with active COVID-19. The donor label of this sample is uncertain.

V gene TRBV19 combines with J gene TRBJ1-5; D remains unclear. The V and J ends lost 5 bases and 5 bases respectively, with 10 bases between them. Germline CDR1 and CDR2: LNHDA and SQIVND (reference sequence). The CDR3 covers 13 residues. The DNA of the CDR3 is TGTGCCAGTAGTGAACAGCAGGATCAGCCCCAGCATTTT. It codes for CASSEQQDQPQHF.

The chain recombines TRBV9 with TRBJ2-3, with 11 bases fitting TRBD2. Germline V gene data show CDR1 as SGDLS and CDR2 as YYNGEE. This CDR3 region has 18 residues. Trimming took 0 bases from V and 6 from J; bases not matched to a gene: 12. The CDR3 nucleotides read TGTGCCAGCAGCGTAGGGAGGGCTAGCGGGGGGATGTGGGATACGCAGTATTTT. It codes for CASSVGRASGGMWDTQYF.

This chain connects TRBV7-2 to TRBJ2-1, with 8 positions matching TRBD2. CDR3 length: 15 residues. The germline V gene encodes CDR1 SGHTA and CDR2 FQGNSA. J gave up 5 bases and V 5 bases, and 8 bases lay outside the gene matches. The CDR3 nucleotides read TGTGCCAGCAGCCCCCCTGGGACTAGAAACAATGAGCAGTTCTTC. It translates to CASSPPGTRNNEQFF.

This chain connects TRBV3-1 (or the pseudogene TRBV3-2) to TRBJ2-7, with D hard to call. There are 11 residues in the CDR3. V gave up 8 bases and J gave up 6 bases, with 11 bases separating them. Germline V gene lookup returns CDR1 LGHDT and CDR2 YNNKEL (reference sequence). The CDR3 here is CASRGGVEQYF. CDR3 DNA sequence: TGTGCCAGCCGTGGCGGAGTCGAGCAGTACTTC.

The V call is TRBV11-2, the J call TRBJ2-7, with 10 positions matching TRBD1. The germline gives CDR1 SGHAT, CDR2 FQNNGV. The trim removed 3 bases at V and 7 bases at J, leaving 21 bases unmatched. The CDR3 runs to 19 residues. The CDR3 sequence: CASSLMGQGTARLQWEQYF. CDR3 bases: TGTGCCAGCAGCTTGATGGGACAGGGGACTGCAAGGCTCCAGTGGGAGCAGTACTTC.

The gene calls are TRBV5-1 and TRBJ2-7, with 10 bases lining up with TRBD1. Trimming cost V 8 bases and J 5 bases; bases outside gene matches: 4. The germline V gene has CDR1 SGHRS and CDR2 YFSETQ. This CDR3 is built from 12 residues. CDR3 region: CASSTGGNEQYF. The CDR3 DNA is TGCGCCAGTTCGACAGGGGGCAACGAGCAGTACTTC.

This chain joins TRBV3-1 (or the pseudogene TRBV3-2) and TRBJ1-4; D gene ambiguous. Germline loops: CDR1 LGHDT, CDR2 YNNKEL (reference sequence). The CDR3 runs to 14 residues. V shed 8 bases and J shed 5 bases, with 15 bases lying between them. The CDR3 coding sequence is TGTGCCAGCCGTCGATCGACGGGGAATGAAAAACTGTTTTTT. Translation: CASRRSTGNEKLFF.

The V call is TRBV4-1, the J call TRBJ2-7; a weak D match, TRBD1 (6 bases). The CDR3 has 13 residues. V lost 4 bases, J lost 7 bases, and 14 bases lay in between. CDR1 is MGHRA, CDR2 YSYEKL, per germline. The CDR3 DNA is TGCGCCAGCAGCCTCGACAGGTTCTCGGAGCAGTACTTC. Encoded protein: CASSLDRFSEQYF.

CDR3 in amino acids: CASSLSEEETQYF. In DNA, the CDR3 is TGTGCCAGCAGCTTGTCAGAGGAAGAGACCCAGTACTTC. This chain links TRBV7-9 with TRBJ2-5; no firm D call. Trimming cost V 3 bases and J 3 bases, with 8 bases left between them. Per the germline V gene, CDR1 is SEHNR and CDR2 is FQNEAQ (reference sequence). The CDR3 extends over 13 amino acids. The variable domain in full, completed from reference TRBV7-9 and TRBJ2-5, reads DTGVSQNPRHKITKRGQNVTFRCDPISEHNRLYWYRQTLGQGPEFLTYFQNEAQLEKSRLLSDRFSAERPKGSFSTLEIQRTEQGDSAMYLCASSLSEEETQYFGPGTRLLVL.

V and J are TRBV4-3 and TRBJ2-7, with 8 bases fitting TRBD1. The CDR3 contains 15 residues. V gave up 0 bases and J gave up 6 bases; unmatched junction bases: 7. Germline V lookup: CDR1 LGHNA, CDR2 YSLEER. The DNA of the CDR3 is TGCGCCAGCAGCCAAGATCTCCGGACAGGGCTCGAGCAGTACTTC. Residues: CASSQDLRTGLEQYF.

This clone occurred a few times. The chain is built from TRBV6-5 and TRBJ1-2, with 7 nucleotides matching TRBD1. The germline V gene encodes CDR1 MNHEY and CDR2 SVGAGI. J lost 4 bases, V lost 8 bases, and 1 base had no gene match. CDR3 length equals 11 residues. The DNA for the CDR3 is TGTGCCAGCGGGACAGCCTATGGCTACACCTTC. As protein: CASGTAYGYTF.

V and J are TRBV18 and TRBJ2-1; 8 bases match TRBD2. The germline V gene encodes CDR1 KGHSH and CDR2 LQKENI. There are 17 residues in the CDR3. V shed 6 bases and J 1 base; nucleotides not matched to a gene: 11. CDR3 in DNA: TGTGCCAGCTCCCGGACTAGCCATATACAATCCTACAATGAGCAGTTCTTC. Translated: CASSRTSHIQSYNEQFF.

V usage is TRBV29-1 and J usage is TRBJ2-4; 8 bases are shared with TRBD2. The CDR3 runs 15 residues. Looked up from germline, CDR1 is SQVTM and CDR2 is ANQGSEA. Trimming removed 6 bases from V and 6 bases from J; junction bases left unmatched: 13. This chain's CDR3 is CSVLFGPGGGNIQYF. For the CDR3, the DNA is TGCAGCGTCCTTTTTGGGCCCGGGGGGGGAAACATTCAGTACTTC.

The count of this clone is one. The J gene is TRBJ2-3, the V gene TRBV4-3, with 15 bases that match TRBD2. Germline CDR1 LGHNA, CDR2 YSLEER. J gave up 7 bases and V 0 bases, and 8 bases lay outside the gene matches. The CDR3 spans 18 residues. The DNA for the CDR3 is TGCGCCAGCAGCCAAGATCTAGGACTAGCGGGGGGGCTGAATACGCAGTATTTT. This sequence encodes CASSQDLGLAGGLNTQYF.

The V gene is TRBV5-4, the J gene TRBJ2-7, with TRBD1 identical over 7 bases. This CDR3 has 14 amino acids. Germline lookup yields CDR1 SGHNT and CDR2 YYREEE (reference sequence). Trimming at V came to 4 bases and at J to 3 bases, leaving 7 bases not matched to a gene. DNA for the CDR3: TGTGCCAGCAGCCACTCAGGGGGTAGCTACGAGCAGTACTTC. Its protein is CASSHSGGSYEQYF.

The J gene is TRBJ2-7, the V gene TRBV7-2; 7 bases are a match to TRBD1. Germline lookup yields CDR1 SGHTA and CDR2 FQGNSA. This CDR3 has 14 residues. The trim removed 5 bases at V and 3 bases at J, leaving 7 bases unmatched. DNA for the CDR3: TGTGCCAGCAGCAAACGTGGGACAGTCTACGAGCAGTACTTC. It encodes CASSKRGTVYEQYF.

The genes are TRBV7-3 and TRBJ2-1, with 8 bases fitting TRBD1. J lost 7 bases, V lost 5 bases, and 10 bases had no gene match. The CDR3 contains 15 residues. Germline V gene data show CDR1 as SGHTA and CDR2 as FQGTGA. CDR3 bases: TGTGCCAGCAGCCCCCAGACAGGGGTACGGAATGAGCAGTTCTTC. Its protein product is CASSPQTGVRNEQFF. The entire variable domain, with the rest obtained from reference TRBV7-3 and TRBJ2-1, is as follows: GAGVSQTPSNKVTEKGKYVELRCDPISGHTALYWYRQSLGQGPEFLIYFQGTGAADDSGLPNDRFFAVRPEGSVSTLKIQRTERGDSAVYLCASSPQTGVRNEQFFGPGTRLTVL.

This chain's CDR3 is CASSLGTGPNEKLFF. The CDR3 bases are TGTGCCAGCAGCTTAGGAACAGGACCTAATGAAAAACTGTTTTTT. The chain links TRBV7-6 to TRBJ1-4, with D perhaps matching TRBD1 (5 bases). The CDR3 is 15 residues long. Germline V gene sequence: CDR1 SGHVS, CDR2 FNYEAQ. Trimming stripped 1 base from V and 3 bases from J, with 9 bases between.

This chain links TRBV18 with TRBJ2-7; TRBD2 matches 8 bases. The CDR3 is 14 amino acids. Germline CDR1 and CDR2: KGHSH and LQKENI. With V trimmed by 3 bases and J by 7 bases, 8 bases remained unmatched. CDR3 bases: TGTGCCAGCTCACCCGGACTAGCCCGGCGGGAGCAGTACTTC. Translation gives CASSPGLARREQYF.